The 2 T cell receptor beta chains reported below all come from one sample, sequenced in a study of identical twins. One entry per CDR3 protein, called by TCRdb with MiXCR from the 5' RACE reads. The sample holds 1.5 million or so distinct CDR3 sequences, more than 30% seen once. The sample taken for sequencing was cord blood. The receptors stem from a newborn girl in good health.

This clonotype has only a few counts. This chain joins TRBV28 and TRBJ2-3; D uncertain. Germline V gene sequence: CDR1 MDHEN, CDR2 SYDVKM. The CDR3 consists of 13 residues. The V and J ends lost 5 bases and 2 bases respectively, with 8 bases between them. CDR3 DNA: TGTGCCAGCAGTACTACCTTCACAGATACGCAGTATTTT. Its protein product is CASSTTFTDTQYF.

This clonotype was found many times. The chain employs TRBV28 and TRBJ2-7, with 10 nucleotides matching TRBD1. V trimming: 5 bases; J trimming: 3 bases; junction bases outside the gene matches: 7. Germline V gene sequence: CDR1 MDHEN, CDR2 SYDVKM. This CDR3 has 15 residues. Written as DNA, the CDR3 is TGTGCCAGCAGTCCCTCGACAGGGGGCAGCTACGAGCAGTACTTC. Amino acids: CASSPSTGGSYEQYF.